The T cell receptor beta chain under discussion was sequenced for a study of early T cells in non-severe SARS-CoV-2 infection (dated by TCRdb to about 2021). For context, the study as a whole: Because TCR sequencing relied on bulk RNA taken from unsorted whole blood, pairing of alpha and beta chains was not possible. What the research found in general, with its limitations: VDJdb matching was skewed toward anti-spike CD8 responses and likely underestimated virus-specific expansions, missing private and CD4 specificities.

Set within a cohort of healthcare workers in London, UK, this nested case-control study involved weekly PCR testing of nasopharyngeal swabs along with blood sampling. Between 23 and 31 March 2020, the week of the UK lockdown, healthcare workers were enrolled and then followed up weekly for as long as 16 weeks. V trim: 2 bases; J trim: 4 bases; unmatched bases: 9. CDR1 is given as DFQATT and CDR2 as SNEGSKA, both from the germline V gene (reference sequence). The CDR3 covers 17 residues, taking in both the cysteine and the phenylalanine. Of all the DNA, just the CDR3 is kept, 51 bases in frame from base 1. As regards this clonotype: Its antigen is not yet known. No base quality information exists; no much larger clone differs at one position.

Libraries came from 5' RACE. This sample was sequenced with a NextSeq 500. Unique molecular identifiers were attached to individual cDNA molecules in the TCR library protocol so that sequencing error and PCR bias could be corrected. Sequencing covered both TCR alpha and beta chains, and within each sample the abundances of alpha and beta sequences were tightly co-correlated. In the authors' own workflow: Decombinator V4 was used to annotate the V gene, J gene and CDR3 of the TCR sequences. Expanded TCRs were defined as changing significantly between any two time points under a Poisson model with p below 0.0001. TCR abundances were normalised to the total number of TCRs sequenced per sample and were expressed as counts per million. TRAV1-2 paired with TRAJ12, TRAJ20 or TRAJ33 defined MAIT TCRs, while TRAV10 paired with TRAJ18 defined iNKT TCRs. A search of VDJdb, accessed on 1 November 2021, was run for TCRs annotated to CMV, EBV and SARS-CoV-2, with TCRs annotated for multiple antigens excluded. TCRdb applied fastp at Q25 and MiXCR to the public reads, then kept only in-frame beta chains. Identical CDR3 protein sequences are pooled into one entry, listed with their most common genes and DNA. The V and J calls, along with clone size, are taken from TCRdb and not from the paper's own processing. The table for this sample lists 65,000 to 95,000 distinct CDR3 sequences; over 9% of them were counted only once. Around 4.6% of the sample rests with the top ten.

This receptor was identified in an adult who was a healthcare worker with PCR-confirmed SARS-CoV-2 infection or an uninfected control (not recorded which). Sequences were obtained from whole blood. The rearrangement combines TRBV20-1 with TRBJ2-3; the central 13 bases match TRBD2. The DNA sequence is TGCAGTGCTAGATTGACCCCGGGACTAGCGGGATCAGATACGCAGTATTTT. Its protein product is CSARLTPGLAGSDTQYF.